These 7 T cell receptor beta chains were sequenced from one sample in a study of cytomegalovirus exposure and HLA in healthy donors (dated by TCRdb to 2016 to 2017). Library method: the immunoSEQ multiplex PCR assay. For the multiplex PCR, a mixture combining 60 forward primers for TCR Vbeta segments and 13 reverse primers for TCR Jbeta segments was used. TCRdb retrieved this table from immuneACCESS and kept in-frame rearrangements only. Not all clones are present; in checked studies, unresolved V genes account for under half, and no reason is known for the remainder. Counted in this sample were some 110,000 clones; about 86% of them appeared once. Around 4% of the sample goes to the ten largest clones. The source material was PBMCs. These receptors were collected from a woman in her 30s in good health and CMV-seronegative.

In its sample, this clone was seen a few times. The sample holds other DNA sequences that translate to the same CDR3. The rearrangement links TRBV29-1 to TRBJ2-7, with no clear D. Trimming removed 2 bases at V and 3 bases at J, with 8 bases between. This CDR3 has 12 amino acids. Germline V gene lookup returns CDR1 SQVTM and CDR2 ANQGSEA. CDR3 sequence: CSVELADYEQYF. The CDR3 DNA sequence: TGCAGCGTTGAATTGGCAGACTACGAGCAGTACTTC.

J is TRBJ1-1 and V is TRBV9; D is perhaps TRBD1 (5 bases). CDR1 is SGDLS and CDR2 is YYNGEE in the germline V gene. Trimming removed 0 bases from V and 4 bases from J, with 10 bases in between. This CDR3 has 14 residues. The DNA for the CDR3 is TGTGCCAGCAGCGTAGTCCAGGGTTCCACTGAAGCTTTCTTT. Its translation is CASSVVQGSTEAFF.

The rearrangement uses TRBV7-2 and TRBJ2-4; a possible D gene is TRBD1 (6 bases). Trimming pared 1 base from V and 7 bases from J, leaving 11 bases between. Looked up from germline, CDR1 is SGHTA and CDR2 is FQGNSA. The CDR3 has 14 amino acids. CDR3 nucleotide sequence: TGTGCCAGCAGCTTAGGGGTTGACAGGAACATTCAGTACTTC. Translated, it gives CASSLGVDRNIQYF.

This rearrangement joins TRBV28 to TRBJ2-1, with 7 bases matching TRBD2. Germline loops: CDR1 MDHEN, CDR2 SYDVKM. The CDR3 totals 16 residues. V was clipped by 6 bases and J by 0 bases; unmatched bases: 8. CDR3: CASRTVGRDSYNEQFF. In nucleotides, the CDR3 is TGTGCCAGCAGAACCGTAGGGAGGGACTCCTACAATGAGCAGTTCTTC.

The CDR3 loop is CASSSGSRYEQYF. In DNA form, the CDR3 reads TGTGCCAGCTCGAGCGGGAGCCGCTACGAGCAGTACTTC. This rearrangement joins TRBV7-9 to TRBJ2-7, with 8 bases aligning to TRBD2. The CDR3 consists of 13 residues. V was clipped by 8 bases and J by 3 bases; unmatched bases: 6. Germline loops: CDR1 SEHNR, CDR2 FQNEAQ (reference sequence).

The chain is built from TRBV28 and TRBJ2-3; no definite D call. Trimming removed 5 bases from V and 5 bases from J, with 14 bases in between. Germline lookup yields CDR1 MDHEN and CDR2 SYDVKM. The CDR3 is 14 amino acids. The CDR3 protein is CASSPPPLGDTQYF. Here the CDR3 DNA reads TGTGCCAGCAGTCCTCCTCCGCTCGGAGATACGCAGTATTTT.

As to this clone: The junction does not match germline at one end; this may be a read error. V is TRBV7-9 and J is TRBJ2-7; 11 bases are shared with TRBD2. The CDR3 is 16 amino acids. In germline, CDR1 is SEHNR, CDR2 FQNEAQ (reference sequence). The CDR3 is CASSPPTSGSSCEQYF. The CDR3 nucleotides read TGTGCCAGCAGCCCCCCAACTAGCGGGAGCTCCTGCGAGCAGTACTTC. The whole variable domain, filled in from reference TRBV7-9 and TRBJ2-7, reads DTGVSQNPRHKITKRGQNVTFRCDPISEHNRLYWYRQTLGQGPEFLTYFQNEAQLEKSRLLSDRFSAERPKGSFSTLEIQRTEQGDSAMYLCASSPPTSGSSCEQYFGPGTRLTVT.